Given below is one T cell receptor beta chain in context. The identical CDR3 is also encoded by other nucleotide sequences in the sample. The data were obtained in a study of blood T cell repertoires in COVID-19. Looking at the study overall: The United States, Italy and Spain supplied acute and convalescent COVID-19 samples. T cells, B-cell-depleted T cells, or PBMCs supplied cDNA or gDNA.

The CDR3 runs 14 residues. Trimming removed 4 bases from V and 3 bases from J; junction bases left unmatched: 3. Germline V gene data show CDR1 as MDHEN and CDR2 as SYDVKM. Authors' methods: Researchers report that nucleated cell counts were estimated from reference gene primer amplification. Assay used: immunoSEQ multiplex PCR; TCRdb lists only in-frame clones, some missing. Clone size and V and J calls were adopted from that table, with D and trimming inferred from the DNA. This sample has some 81,000 clones, with about 90% found just once. The sequenced material came from peripheral blood. This receptor was identified in a woman in her forties or fifties in a cohort sampled during active COVID-19. The J gene is TRBJ2-7, the V gene TRBV28; TRBD1 matches at 10 bases. The CDR3 DNA reads TGTGCCAGCAGTTCCGGGACAGGGGTCTACGAGCAGTACTTC. Amino acids: CASSSGTGVYEQYF.